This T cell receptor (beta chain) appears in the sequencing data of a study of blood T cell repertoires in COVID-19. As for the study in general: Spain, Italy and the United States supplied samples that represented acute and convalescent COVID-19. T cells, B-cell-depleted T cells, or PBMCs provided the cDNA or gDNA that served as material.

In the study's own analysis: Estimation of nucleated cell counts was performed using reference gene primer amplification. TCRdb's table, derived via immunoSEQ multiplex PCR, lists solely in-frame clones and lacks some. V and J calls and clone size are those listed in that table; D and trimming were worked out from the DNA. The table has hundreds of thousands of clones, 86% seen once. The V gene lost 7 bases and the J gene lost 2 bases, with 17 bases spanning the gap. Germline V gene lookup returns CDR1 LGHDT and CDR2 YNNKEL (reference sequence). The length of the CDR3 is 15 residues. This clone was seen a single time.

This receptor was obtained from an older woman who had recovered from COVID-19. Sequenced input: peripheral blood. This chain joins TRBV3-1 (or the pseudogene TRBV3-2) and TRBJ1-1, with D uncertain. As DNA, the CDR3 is TGTGCCAGCACCCTCCTATCCGGGGTAAACACTGAAGCTTTCTTT. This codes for CASTLLSGVNTEAFF.